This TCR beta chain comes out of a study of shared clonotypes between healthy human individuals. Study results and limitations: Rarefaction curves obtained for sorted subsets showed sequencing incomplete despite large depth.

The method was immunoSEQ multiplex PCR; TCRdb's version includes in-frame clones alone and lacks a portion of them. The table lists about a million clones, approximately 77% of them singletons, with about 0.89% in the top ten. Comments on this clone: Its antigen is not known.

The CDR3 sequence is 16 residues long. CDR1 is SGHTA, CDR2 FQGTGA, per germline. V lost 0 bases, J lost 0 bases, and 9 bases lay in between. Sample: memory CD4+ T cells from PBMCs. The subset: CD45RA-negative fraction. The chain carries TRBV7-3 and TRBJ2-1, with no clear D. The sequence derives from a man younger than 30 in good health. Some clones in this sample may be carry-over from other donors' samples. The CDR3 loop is CASSLTGLSSYNEQFF. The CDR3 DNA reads TGTGCCAGCAGCTTAACTGGGCTTAGCTCCTACAATGAGCAGTTCTTC.